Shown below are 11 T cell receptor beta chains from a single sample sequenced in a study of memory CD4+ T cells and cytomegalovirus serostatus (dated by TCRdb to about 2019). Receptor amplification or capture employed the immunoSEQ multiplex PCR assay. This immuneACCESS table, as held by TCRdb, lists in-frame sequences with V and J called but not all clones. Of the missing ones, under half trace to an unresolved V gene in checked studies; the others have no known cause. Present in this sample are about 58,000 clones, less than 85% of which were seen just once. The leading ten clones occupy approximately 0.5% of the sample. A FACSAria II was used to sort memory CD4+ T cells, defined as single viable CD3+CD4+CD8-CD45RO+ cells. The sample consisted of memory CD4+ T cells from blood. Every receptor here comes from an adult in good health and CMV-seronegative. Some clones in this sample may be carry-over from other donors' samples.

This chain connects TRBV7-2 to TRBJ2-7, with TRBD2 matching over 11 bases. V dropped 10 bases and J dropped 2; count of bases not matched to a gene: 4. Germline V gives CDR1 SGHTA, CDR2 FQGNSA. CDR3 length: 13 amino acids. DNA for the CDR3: TGTGCCACTGGGACTAGCGGAACCTACGAGCAGTACTTC. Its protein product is CATGTSGTYEQYF. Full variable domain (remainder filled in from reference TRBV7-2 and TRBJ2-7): GAGVSQSPSNKVTEKGKDVELRCDPISGHTALYWYRQSLGQGLEFLIYFQGNSAPDKSGLPSDRFSAERTGGSVSTLTIQRTQQEDSAVYLCATGTSGTYEQYFGPGTRLTVT.

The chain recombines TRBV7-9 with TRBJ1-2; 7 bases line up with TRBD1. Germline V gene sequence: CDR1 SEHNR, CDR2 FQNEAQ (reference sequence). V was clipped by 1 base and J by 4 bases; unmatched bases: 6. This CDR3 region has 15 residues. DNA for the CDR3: TGTGCCAGCAGCTTAGAGGCAGGGGGGGCCTATGGCTACACCTTC. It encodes CASSLEAGGAYGYTF.

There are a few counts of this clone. For the CDR3, the DNA is TGTGCCAGTGGGGGGTCAAGAGAGGGGAATTCACCCCTCCACTTT. This codes for CASGGSREGNSPLHF. This chain links TRBV19 with TRBJ1-6, with a possible D match to TRBD1 (5 bases). Germline V gene lookup returns CDR1 LNHDA and CDR2 SQIVND (reference sequence). This CDR3 contains 15 residues. V dropped 8 bases and J dropped 7 bases, with 18 bases sitting between them.

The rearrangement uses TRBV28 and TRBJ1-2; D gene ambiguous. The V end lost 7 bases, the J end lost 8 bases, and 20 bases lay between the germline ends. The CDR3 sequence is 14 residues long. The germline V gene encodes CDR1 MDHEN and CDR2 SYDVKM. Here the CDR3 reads CASTQVMAVSGYTF. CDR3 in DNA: TGTGCCAGCACCCAGGTTATGGCCGTATCAGGCTACACCTTC.

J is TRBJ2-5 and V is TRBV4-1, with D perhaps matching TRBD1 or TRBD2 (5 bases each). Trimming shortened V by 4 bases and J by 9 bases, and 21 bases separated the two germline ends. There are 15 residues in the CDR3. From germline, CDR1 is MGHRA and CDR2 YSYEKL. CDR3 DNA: TGCGCCAGCAGCCCCCGGGACGTCTCGGTGGCGGCCCAGTACTTC. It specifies CASSPRDVSVAAQYF.

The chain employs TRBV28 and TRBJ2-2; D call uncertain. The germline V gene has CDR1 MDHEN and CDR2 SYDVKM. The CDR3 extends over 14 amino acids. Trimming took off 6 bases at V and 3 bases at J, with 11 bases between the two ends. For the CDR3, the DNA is TGTGCCAGCAGCCCTCGTCTGGACACCGGGGAGCTGTTTTTT. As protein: CASSPRLDTGELFF.

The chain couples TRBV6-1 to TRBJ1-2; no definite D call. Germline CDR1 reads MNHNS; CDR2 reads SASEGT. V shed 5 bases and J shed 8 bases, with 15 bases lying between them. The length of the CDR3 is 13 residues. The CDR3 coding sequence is TGTGCCAGCAGTTGGGAGCGTCCCGGCGGCTACACCTTC. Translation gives CASSWERPGGYTF.

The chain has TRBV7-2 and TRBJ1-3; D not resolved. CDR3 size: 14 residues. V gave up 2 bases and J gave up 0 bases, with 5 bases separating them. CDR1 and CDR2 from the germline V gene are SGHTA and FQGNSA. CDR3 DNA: TGTGCCAGCAGCTTACAGTTCTCTGGAAACACCATATATTTT. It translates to CASSLQFSGNTIYF.

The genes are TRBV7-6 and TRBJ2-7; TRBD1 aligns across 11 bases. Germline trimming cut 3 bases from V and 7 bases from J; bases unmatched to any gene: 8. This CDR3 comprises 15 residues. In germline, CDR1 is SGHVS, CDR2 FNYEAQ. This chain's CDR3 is CASSLRDRGTQEQYF. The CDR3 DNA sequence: TGTGCCAGCAGCTTGAGGGACAGGGGGACTCAGGAGCAGTACTTC.

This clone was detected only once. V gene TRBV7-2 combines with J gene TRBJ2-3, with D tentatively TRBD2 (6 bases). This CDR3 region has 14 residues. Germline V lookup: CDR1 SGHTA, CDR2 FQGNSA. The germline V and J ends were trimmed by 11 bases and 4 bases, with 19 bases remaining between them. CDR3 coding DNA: TGTGCCTACAGCTTAGTGCGGGGCGCAGATACGCAGTATTTT. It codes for CAYSLVRGADTQYF.

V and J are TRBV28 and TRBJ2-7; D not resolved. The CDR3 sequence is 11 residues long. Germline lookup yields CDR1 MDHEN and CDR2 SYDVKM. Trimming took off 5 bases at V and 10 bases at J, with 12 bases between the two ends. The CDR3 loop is CASSAKTLQYF. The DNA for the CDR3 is TGTGCCAGCAGTGCCAAAACCCTACAGTACTTC.